These T cell receptor beta chains were read from a single sample in a study of regulatory T cells in long-lasting Graves disease. TCRdb re-derived calls from the multiplex PCR reads in MiXCR, one entry per CDR3 protein. The data show roughly 500,000 distinct CDR3 sequences, 14% seen once. The same sample was also studied in work on T cells in Graves' hyperthyroidism and ophthalmopathy.

This sample comprised peripheral blood mononuclear cells (PBMCs), obtained at new diagnosis, from a patient treated with antithyroid drugs. These receptors originate from a woman aged 50 to 65 with Graves disease. Both conserved end residues are part of each CDR3. A D gene is named only where the DNA matches it firmly. Not every row has a clone size; where given, it reads once, few, many or a size class.

V	size	D	J	DNA	CDR3
TRBV6-1	many	NA	TRBJ2-4	TGTGCCAGCAGTGAAGCGCTCAGACAACTAGCCAAAAACATTCAGTACTTC	CASSEALRQLAKNIQYF
TRBV24-1	NA	NA	TRBJ2-1	TGTGCCACCAGTGATTTCTGGGGACCTGAGCAGTTCTTC	CATSDFWGPEQFF
TRBV12-3/TRBV12-4	many	NA	TRBJ2-2	TGTGCCAGCAGTCCCCATGGGGGATGGGACACCGGGGAGCTGTTTTTT	CASSPHGGWDTGELFF
TRBV7-9	NA	TRBD1	TRBJ2-5	TGTGCCAGCAGCTCTTGGACAGGAGCACAAGAGGCCCAGTACTTC	CASSSWTGAQEAQYF
TRBV5-1	many	NA	TRBJ1-5	TGCGCCAGCAGCTTGGAGGGAGACTACGAGCAGCCCCAGCATTTT	CASSLEGDYEQPQHF
TRBV15	NA	TRBD1	TRBJ1-4	TGTGCCACCAGCCGACAGGGGATGGGAAAACTGTTTTTT	CATSRQGMGKLFF
TRBV20-1	NA	TRBD2	TRBJ2-1	TGCAGTGCTAGAGAGGCAGGCCCTAGCGGGAGGGCCTGGTCCTACAATGAGCAGTTCTTC	CSAREAGPSGRAWSYNEQFF
TRBV5-1	many	TRBD1	TRBJ2-3	TGCGCCAGCAGCTTGTTTCCCCCGGACAGGGGGCGAGCAGATACGCAGTATTTT	CASSLFPPDRGRADTQYF
TRBV6-2/TRBV6-3	NA	NA	TRBJ2-3	TGTGCCAGCAGTTATGGGATAGATACGCAGTATTTT	CASSYGIDTQYF
TRBV24-1	many	NA	TRBJ2-3	TGTGCCACCAGTGATTCGGACGATCAGCAGTATTTT	CATSDSDDQQYF
TRBV29-1	NA	NA	TRBJ1-2	TGCAGCGTTGGCCCAAGGGGGAACTATGGCTACACCTTC	CSVGPRGNYGYTF
TRBV18	many	TRBD2	TRBJ2-1	TGTGCCAGCTCACCACGGACTAGCGGGAGCTCCTACAATGAGCAGTTCTTC	CASSPRTSGSSYNEQFF
TRBV3-1	few	TRBD2	TRBJ2-3	TGTGCCAGCAGCCAAGGGGGGCTAGCGGGAGTAATAGATACGCAGTATTTT	CASSQGGLAGVIDTQYF
TRBV6-1	few	NA	TRBJ2-1	TGTGCCAGCAGTGAAGCGTTAGGCCATGAGCAGTTCTTC	CASSEALGHEQFF
TRBV6-1	many	NA	TRBJ1-5	TGTGCCAGCACCATGACAGGTGGCCATCAGCCCCAGCATTTT	CASTMTGGHQPQHF
TRBV18	many	NA	TRBJ1-5	TGTGCCAGCTCACCGCGGGACAGCAATCAGCCCCAGCATTTT	CASSPRDSNQPQHF
TRBV12-3/TRBV12-4	many	NA	TRBJ2-7	TGTGCCAGCAGTTTGACTGGAGTAGAATACGAGCAGTACTTC	CASSLTGVEYEQYF
TRBV9	many	TRBD2	TRBJ2-7	TGTGCCAGCAGCGCCACCGGGACTACCTACGAGCAGTACTTC	CASSATGTTYEQYF
TRBV11-2	NA	TRBD2	TRBJ2-1	TGTGCCAGCAGCTTGGAGGGAGGGCGCTACAATGAGCAGTGCTTC	CASSLEGGRYNEQCF
TRBV12-3/TRBV12-4	few	NA	TRBJ2-3	TGTGCCAGCAGCCCCGCCCTAATGTTCAGCACAGATACGCAGTATTTT	CASSPALMFSTDTQYF
TRBV20-1	NA	TRBD1	TRBJ1-5	TGCAGTGCTAGAGATCCCCAGGGGGCGCATCAGCCCCAGCATTTT	CSARDPQGAHQPQHF
TRBV27	few	NA	TRBJ2-5	TGTGCCAGCAGTCTCCTCCCGGCTAGCGTAGAAGAGACCCAGTACTTC	CASSLLPASVEETQYF
TRBV4-1	NA	NA	TRBJ2-5	TGCGCCAGCAGCCAAGATGAAAATCTAGAGACCCAGTACTTC	CASSQDENLETQYF
TRBV7-9	NA	NA	TRBJ2-6	TGTGCCAGCGATAGGGGAGGAAGGGGGCTTACCTCTGGGGCCAACGTCCTGACTTTC	CASDRGGRGLTSGANVLTF
TRBV7-3	NA	TRBD2	TRBJ2-1	TGTGCCAGCAGCCTGACTAGCGGGAGCGGCTATGAGCAGTTCTTC	CASSLTSGSGYEQFF
TRBV20-1	many	TRBD2	TRBJ2-5	TGCAGTGCTAGAGGGGAAGAGGGCGGGAGGGTCGTGGAGACCCAGTACTTC	CSARGEEGGRVVETQYF
TRBV30	NA	NA	TRBJ1-5	TGTGCCTGGAGTGTTCAGGACGATCAGCCCCAGCATTTT	CAWSVQDDQPQHF
TRBV3-1	many	NA	TRBJ2-3	TGTGCCAGCAGCCAAGTAGGTGGGACAAGCACAAATACGCAGTATTTT	CASSQVGGTSTNTQYF
TRBV29-1	many	TRBD1	TRBJ1-2	TGCAGCGTTGCGGGGACAGGGGACGGCTACACCTTC	CSVAGTGDGYTF
TRBV6-1	many	NA	TRBJ1-1	TGTGCCAGCAGTGAAGAGGACAGCCTCTACGCTTTCTTT	CASSEEDSLYAFF
TRBV5-1	NA	NA	TRBJ2-7	TGCGCCAGCAGCTTGGGACACGAGTACGAGCAGTACTTC	CASSLGHEYEQYF
TRBV5-1	NA	NA	TRBJ1-3	TGTGCCAGCAGCTTGGAACAATACTCTGGAAACACCATATATTTT	CASSLEQYSGNTIYF
TRBV18	many	TRBD1	TRBJ1-3	TGTGCCAGCTCACCAGCGGACAGGGGGATGGACACCATATATTTT	CASSPADRGMDTIYF
TRBV20-1	few	TRBD2	TRBJ2-7	TGCAGTGCTAGTCGGCCGGGGACTAGTCTTAGCGAGCAGTACTTC	CSASRPGTSLSEQYF
TRBV7-9	NA	TRBD2	TRBJ2-3	TGTGCCAGCAGCTTAGCGCTGGCTAGCGGGACTAGCACAGATACGCAGTATTTT	CASSLALASGTSTDTQYF
TRBV2	many	TRBD1	TRBJ2-7	TGTGCCAGCAGTGAAGGGCAGGGGGCTTCGAACGAGCAGTACTTC	CASSEGQGASNEQYF
TRBV20-1	NA	NA	TRBJ2-5	TGCAGTGCTACCCTGGGTGAGACCCAGTACTTC	CSATLGETQYF
TRBV30	NA	TRBD2	TRBJ2-1	TGTGCCTGGAGTGTGGGAGGGGCGCTTAATCGGTTCTTC	CAWSVGGALNRFF
TRBV5-4	many	NA	TRBJ1-5	TGTGCCAGCAGCTTGTGGGGGCTGGGTCAGCCCCAGCATTTT	CASSLWGLGQPQHF
TRBV11-2	many	NA	TRBJ2-2	TGTGCCAGCAGCTTTTTAAGGACAGTGAACACCGGGGAGCTGTTTTTT	CASSFLRTVNTGELFF
TRBV28	many	NA	TRBJ2-1	TGTGCCAGCAGAGGTGCCATACGGGAGAGTGAGCAGTTCTTC	CASRGAIRESEQFF
TRBV12-3/TRBV12-4	many	NA	TRBJ1-2	TGTGCCAGCAGTCCAGACAGCGCCCCATACTATGGCTACACCTTC	CASSPDSAPYYGYTF
TRBV13	NA	NA	TRBJ2-2	TGTGCCAGCAGCGTCTCCATGGGGGGCACCGGGGGGCTGTTTTTT	CASSVSMGGTGGLFF
TRBV10-1	many	NA	TRBJ2-5	TGCGCCAGCAGAACAGGAGCTTTCCTCCAAGAGACCCAGTACTTC	CASRTGAFLQETQYF
TRBV7-8	NA	NA	TRBJ1-4	TGTGCCAGCAGCTCCCTGTTGGGCGAAAGACTGTTTTTT	CASSSLLGERLFF
TRBV11-2	many	TRBD2	TRBJ2-1	TGTGCCAGCAGCTTGGGACTAGCGGGAGTATACGATGAGCAGTTCTTC	CASSLGLAGVYDEQFF